This TCR beta chain was retrieved from a study of blood T cell repertoires in COVID-19 (dated by TCRdb to about 2020). For the wider study: The collaborator samples originated in the United States, Italy and Spain and spanned the acute and convalescent phases of COVID-19. HLA class I and class II types, where available, came from metadata supplied by the sample provider rather than from assay-based typing. A freely available public database, intended as a resource for researchers studying the immune response to SARS-CoV-2, is where the repertoires were released. The prospective study material was composed of cDNA or gDNA derived from T cells, B-cell-depleted T cells, or PBMCs. The samples were drawn from the first 160 participants of the ongoing ImmuneRACE study and from some 1,300 subjects provided by 6 global collaborators. Deeply sampled blood TCRbeta repertoires from subjects exposed to, actively infected with, or recovered from COVID-19 were included in the dataset. Nearly every sample came with metadata listing a de-identified subject ID, COVID-19 status, age in years and sex. On the study overall, not on this receptor specifically: The amount of clinical and demographic metadata varied by source and participant and was provided uncurated.

CDR1 and CDR2 (LGHDT, YNNKEL) derive from the germline V gene (reference sequence). The CDR3, cysteine through phenylalanine, is 16 amino acids long. The sequence is cut down to CDR3 DNA, 48 bases in frame from base 1. V is trimmed back by 3 bases and J by 7 bases, and the junction contains 7 bases that no gene match accounts for. As to this clone: The antigen this receptor binds is unknown. No much larger clonotype is one base removed from it; base qualities were not supplied.

Enrolling through a virtual design, the prospective study's participants ranged in age from roughly 18 to 100 years and lived across about two dozen United States geographic areas. To assign participants to cohorts, the prospective study relied on clinical history that participants themselves reported in a screening survey and a study questionnaire. Recovered participants in ImmuneRACE Cohort 3 were defined by two consecutive negative NP/OP PCR tests, clearance by a healthcare professional, or resolution of symptoms. In the prospective study, mobile phlebotomists collected whole blood, serum and a nasopharyngeal or oropharyngeal swab from each participant. Over a roughly two-month period, participants in the prospective study had the option of providing additional blood draws and questionnaires. Prospective study blood samples were shipped either frozen or at room temperature before DNA extraction.

TCRbeta CDR3 regions were amplified from genomic DNA using the immunoSEQ Assay, a bias-controlled multiplex PCR. The authors' pipeline ran thus. Nucleated cell counts per sample were estimated from amplification of reference gene primers within the assay. To quantify the absolute abundance of each unique TCRbeta CDR3 rearrangement, sequence reads were collapsed and filtered. Productive Simpson clonality was computed per sample as the square root of Simpson's diversity index over productive rearrangements. TCRdb re-hosts the immuneACCESS table, in-frame sequences only. Its copies lack some clones; in the studies checked, an unresolved V gene accounts for under half of them, and the cause for the rest is not known. That table is the source of V, J and clone size, and D and trimming were worked out from the DNA. Across this sample there are fewer than 600,000 clones, with around 87% seen only once. The leading ten clones occupy 1.5% to 2% of the sample.

The receptor's source is a woman aged 40-49 years who had recovered from COVID-19. Material for sequencing was PBMCs or T cells enriched from blood (not recorded which). The chain links TRBV3-1 (or the pseudogene TRBV3-2) with TRBJ2-1; TRBD2 fits 12 bases in the junction. Here is the DNA: TGTGCCAGCAGCCAGTCGACTAGCGGGAGAACGAATGAGCAGTTCTTC. Its protein product is CASSQSTSGRTNEQFF.